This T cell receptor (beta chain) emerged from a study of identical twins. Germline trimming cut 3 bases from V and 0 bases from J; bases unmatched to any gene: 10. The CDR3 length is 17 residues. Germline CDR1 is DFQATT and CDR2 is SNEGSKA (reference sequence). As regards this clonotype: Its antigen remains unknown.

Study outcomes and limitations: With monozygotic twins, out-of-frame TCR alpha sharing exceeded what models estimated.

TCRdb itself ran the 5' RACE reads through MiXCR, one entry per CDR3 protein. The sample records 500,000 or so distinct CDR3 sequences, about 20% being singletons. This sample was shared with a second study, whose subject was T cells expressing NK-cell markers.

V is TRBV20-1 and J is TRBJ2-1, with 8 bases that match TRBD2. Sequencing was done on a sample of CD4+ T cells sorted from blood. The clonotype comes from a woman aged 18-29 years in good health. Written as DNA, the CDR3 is TGCAGTGCTAGGCATATTAAGCGGGGGAGCTCCTACAATGAGCAGTTCTTC. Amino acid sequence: CSARHIKRGSSYNEQFF.